The clone carrying this TCR beta chain has only one observation. No antigen is known for it. This entry comes from a study of shared clonotypes between healthy human individuals. Study-level results: Apart from blood, nothing was sampled; tissue repertoires likely differ.

The CDR3 loop spans 16 amino acids. V was trimmed by 3 bases and J by 1 base, leaving 12 bases between them. Germline V CDR1 and CDR2: SGHTA, FQGNSA. Evenly divided among several immunoSEQ plates was the genomic DNA of each subset. Only in-frame clones appear in the TCRdb table, and some are missing; sequencing was by immunoSEQ multiplex PCR. The sample has hundreds of thousands of clones, 79% seen once; the top ten hold under 15%. Sequencing was carried out using PBMCs. This sequence originates from a woman in her 40s in good health. Some clones in this sample may be carry-over from other donors' samples. The rearrangement uses TRBV7-2 and TRBJ2-2, with D uncertain. CDR3 protein: CASSFTFSENTGELFF. CDR3 in DNA: TGTGCCAGCAGCTTCACTTTTTCTGAGAACACCGGGGAGCTGTTTTTT.